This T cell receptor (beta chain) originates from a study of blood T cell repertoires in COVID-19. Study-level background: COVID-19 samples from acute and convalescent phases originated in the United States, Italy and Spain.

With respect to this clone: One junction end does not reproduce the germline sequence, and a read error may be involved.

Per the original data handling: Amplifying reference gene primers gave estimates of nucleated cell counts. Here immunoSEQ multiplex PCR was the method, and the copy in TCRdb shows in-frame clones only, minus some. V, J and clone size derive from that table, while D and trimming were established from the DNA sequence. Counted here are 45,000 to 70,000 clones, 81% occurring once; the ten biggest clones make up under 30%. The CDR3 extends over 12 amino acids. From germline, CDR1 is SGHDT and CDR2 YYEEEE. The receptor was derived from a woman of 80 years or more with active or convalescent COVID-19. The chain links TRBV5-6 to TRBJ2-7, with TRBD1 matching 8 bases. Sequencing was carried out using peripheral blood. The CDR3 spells CASTKGTGDKAF. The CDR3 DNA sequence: TGTGCCAGCACGAAGGGGACAGGAGATAAAGCCTTC.